This TCR beta chain was profiled in a study of CD8 T cells in ankylosing spondylitis (TCRdb year 2017). Looking at the study overall: T cell receptor beta repertoires were profiled in healthy donors and ankylosing spondylitis patients so that disease-linked TCR variants could be found. Peripheral blood samples were taken, and synovial fluid was additionally collected from ankylosing spondylitis patients. In total, the full study cohort was made up of over a hundred healthy donors and some 26 ankylosing spondylitis patients.

At least ten counts were recorded for this clonotype. It has no known antigen specificity. Base qualities are not at hand, and no much larger clone is one base apart. The full study reports these points: According to the report, matched synovial fluid samples from ankylosing spondylitis patients were significantly enriched for the disease-linked clones. Blood from ankylosing spondylitis patients appeared to be characterized by a TCR beta motif made up of fewer than ten highly homologous amino acid variants. Some of the motif variants had been reported before in the synovial fluid and blood of reactive arthritis patients, a finding that suggests common disease-initiation mechanisms. In peripheral blood, the disease-linked clones were found at relatively low frequencies and had a CD8+ phenotype.

The listed sequencing device is Illumina HiSeq 2500. Quantitative 5'-RACE with molecular barcodes was used to prepare TCR beta libraries. The authors processed their data as follows. Disease-linked TCR variants were identified with a new computational method built on a probabilistic model of VDJ rearrangement. The public reads were reanalyzed by TCRdb: fastp trimming at Q25, MiXCR alignment, in-frame beta chains only. Identical CDR3 proteins give one entry, which carries the most common genes and DNA. TCRdb, rather than the study authors, made the V and J calls. This sample comprises some 180,000 distinct CDR3 sequences, approximately 18% of them detected only once. The leading ten clones occupy around 4.7% of the sample. The source is a male donor under 30 with ankylosing spondylitis or in good health (not recorded which). Donor details come from another sample of the same person, matched by shared clones. The material sequenced was blood, either unsorted or a sorted T cell fraction (not recorded which).

The nucleotides read TGCGCCAGCAGCTTGGAACAGGGTCCGCGCTACACCTTC. Translated, this is CASSLEQGPRYTF. The rearranged chain carries TRBV5-1 and TRBJ1-2; a weak D assignment points to TRBD1 (6 bases agree). From a lookup of the germline V gene, CDR1 and CDR2 are SGHRS and YFSETQ. Spanning cysteine to phenylalanine, the CDR3 consists of 13 amino acids. Of the read, only the CDR3 DNA is kept; its 39 bases are in frame from base 1. V drops 0 bases and J drops 9 bases, leaving 12 bases in between.